A single sample gave rise to the 25 T cell receptor beta chains below, sequenced in a study of blood T cell repertoires in COVID-19. The assay was immunoSEQ multiplex PCR, and TCRdb's table has in-frame clones only and misses some. The top ten clones hold around 1.5% of a sample with about 410,000 clones, about 91% of them seen once. Material: peripheral blood. Receptors were obtained from a woman between 35 and 50 years old with COVID-19, enrolled during active disease.

The chain links TRBV7-3 to TRBJ2-1; D is unresolved. This CDR3 is 12 amino acids long. With 1 base removed from V and 5 bases from J, the gap between germline ends came to 3 bases. CDR1 SGHTA and CDR2 FQGTGA come from the germline V gene. CDR3 residues: CASSLSNNEQFF. The CDR3, as DNA: TGTGCCAGCAGCTTAAGTAACAATGAGCAGTTCTTC.

The V and J genes are TRBV9 and TRBJ1-3; 8 nucleotides align to TRBD1. CDR3 size: 18 residues. After removal of 1 base from V and 2 bases from J, the junction contained 11 bases not matched to a gene. CDR1 and CDR2 from the germline V gene are SGDLS and YYNGEE. CDR3 protein: CASSVRGQGLETGNTIYF. The CDR3 DNA reads as TGTGCCAGCAGCGTAAGAGGACAGGGCCTGGAGACTGGAAACACCATATATTTT.

The rearrangement uses TRBV5-6 and TRBJ2-7; D is perhaps TRBD2 (6 bases). The V end was cut by 4 bases, the J end by 4 bases, with 21 bases between. This CDR3 spans 16 amino acids. Germline CDR1 is SGHDT and CDR2 is YYEEEE. CDR3: CASSRRDPGGRYEQYF. CDR3 sequence (DNA): TGTGCCAGCAGCAGGAGGGACCCCGGAGGGAGGTACGAGCAGTACTTC.

This chain links TRBV27 with TRBJ1-5; the D gene is possibly TRBD1 (6 bases). The V gene lost 6 bases and the J gene lost 9 bases, with 18 bases spanning the gap. The CDR3 is made up of 14 amino acids. CDR1 and CDR2 (germline): MNHEY, SMNVEV (reference sequence). CDR3 amino acids: CASSSGHSLGPQHF. The CDR3 DNA reads TGTGCCAGCAGCTCGGGACACAGTCTCGGGCCCCAGCATTTT.

This chain joins TRBV19 and TRBJ2-1; TRBD2 matches 7 bases. Trimming at V came to 3 bases and at J to 7 bases, leaving 9 bases not matched to a gene. The germline V gene has CDR1 LNHDA and CDR2 SQIVND (reference sequence). The CDR3 sequence is 15 residues long. For the CDR3, the DNA is TGTGCCAGTAGTATTGGTAGCGGGCTAACGAATGAGCAGTTCTTC. Its protein is CASSIGSGLTNEQFF.

The chain is built from TRBV29-1 and TRBJ2-5, with D perhaps TRBD1 (7 bases). CDR1 is SQVTM, CDR2 ANQGSEA, per germline. Trimming left V 5 bases short and J 3 bases short, with 16 bases between. This CDR3 spans 14 amino acids. The CDR3 sequence is CSVRRGQIEETQYF. In DNA form, the CDR3 reads TGCAGCGTTCGGCGGGGACAGATCGAAGAGACCCAGTACTTC.

In this sample, this clone turned up once. This chain connects TRBV5-1 to TRBJ2-4; 8 nucleotides align to TRBD1. Germline loops: CDR1 SGHRS, CDR2 YFSETQ. V lost 4 bases and J lost 0; bases outside the gene matches: 15. The CDR3 length is 19 residues. The CDR3, as DNA: TGCGCCAGCAGCCAAGACCCAGGGGGCTCGGACCAAGCCAAAAACATTCAGTACTTC. Encoded protein: CASSQDPGGSDQAKNIQYF.

The chain carries TRBV13 and TRBJ1-1; TRBD1 aligns across 9 bases. With 5 bases clipped from V and 3 bases from J, the junction kept 7 bases outside the gene matches. The CDR3 sequence is 15 residues long. Germline V CDR1 and CDR2: PRHDT, FYEKMQ (reference sequence). The CDR3 loop is CASSGHRGQDTEAFF. Written as DNA, the CDR3 is TGTGCCAGCAGCGGGCACAGGGGGCAGGACACTGAAGCTTTCTTT.

This clone was seen just once. CDR3 amino acids: CASSLERGSAQFF. The CDR3 bases are TGCGCCAGCAGCTTGGAAAGGGGTTCGGCCCAGTTCTTC. The rearrangement links TRBV5-1 to TRBJ2-1; TRBD1 might be the D (5 bases). Germline V gene sequence: CDR1 SGHRS, CDR2 YFSETQ. This CDR3 comprises 13 residues. V was clipped by 0 bases and J by 13 bases, with 14 bases between them.

V usage is TRBV4-2 and J usage is TRBJ1-2, with no clear D. CDR1 is LGHNA and CDR2 is YNFKEQ in the germline V gene. The CDR3 runs 16 residues. The V and J ends lost 0 bases and 5 bases respectively, with 16 bases between them. The CDR3 loop reads CASSQDLVPSPYGYTF. For the CDR3, the DNA is TGTGCCAGCAGCCAAGATCTAGTCCCGTCCCCATATGGCTACACCTTC.

A few counts support this clone. The CDR3 bases are TGTGCCATCAGTGGGAAGGGGGCGGACACCGGGGAGCTGTTTTTT. This codes for CAISGKGADTGELFF. The chain combines TRBV10-3 with TRBJ2-2, with TRBD1 matching over 7 bases. This CDR3 region has 15 residues. Germline trimming cut 4 bases from V and 3 bases from J; bases unmatched to any gene: 5. From germline, CDR1 is ENHRY and CDR2 SYGVKD.

This chain uses TRBV7-2 with TRBJ2-1; 9 positions match TRBD2. The CDR3 is 16 residues long. V shed 5 bases and J 4 bases; nucleotides not matched to a gene: 9. The germline gives CDR1 SGHTA, CDR2 FQGNSA. The CDR3 DNA is TGTGCCAGCAGCCCCAAACCTAGCGGGAATTACAATGAGCAGTTCTTC. This translates into CASSPKPSGNYNEQFF.

The chain links TRBV18 to TRBJ2-7; TRBD2 is a possible D gene (5 bases). CDR3 length equals 14 residues. The V and J ends lost 3 bases and 0 bases respectively, with 9 bases between them. Germline V gene lookup returns CDR1 KGHSH and CDR2 LQKENI. In nucleotides, the CDR3 is TGTGCCAGCTCACCCCGCCGGGACTCCTACGAGCAGTACTTC. This sequence encodes CASSPRRDSYEQYF.

This chain connects TRBV27 to TRBJ1-2; TRBD1 matches 10 bases. This CDR3 contains 17 residues. Looked up from germline, CDR1 is MNHEY and CDR2 is SMNVEV (reference sequence). Germline trimming cut 6 bases from V and 1 base from J; bases unmatched to any gene: 11. The CDR3 region is CASRSWTGGDFNYGYTF. CDR3 sequence (DNA): TGTGCCAGCAGATCTTGGACAGGGGGTGACTTTAACTATGGCTACACCTTC.

The CDR3 DNA reads as TGTGCCAGCAGTGAGGAGAAAGTAACTTTACGGGACAGGGGCAATGAGCAGTTCTTC. Protein product: CASSEEKVTLRDRGNEQFF. This chain links TRBV2 with TRBJ2-1; 10 bases are a match to TRBD1. The germline V gene has CDR1 SNHLY and CDR2 FYNNEI. The CDR3 extends over 19 amino acids. The V and J ends lost 3 bases and 6 bases, in that order; junction bases with no gene match: 17.

This clone occurred many times. The V and J genes are TRBV6-2 or TRBV6-3 and TRBJ2-4; 10 nucleotides agree with TRBD2. V trimming: 3 bases; J trimming: 0 bases; junction bases outside the gene matches: 11. From germline, CDR1 is MNHEY and CDR2 SVGEGT. This CDR3 is 19 amino acids long. CDR3 region: CASSYGSSGGSLAKNIQYF. Here the CDR3 DNA reads TGTGCCAGCAGTTATGGATCTAGCGGGGGATCTCTAGCCAAAAACATTCAGTACTTC.

The V gene is TRBV5-4, the J gene TRBJ2-7, with D maybe TRBD1 (6 bases). Germline V gives CDR1 SGHNT, CDR2 YYREEE (reference sequence). The CDR3 contains 13 residues. V was cut by 0 bases and J by 7 bases, with 11 bases left in between. The DNA of the CDR3 is TGTGCCAGCAGCTTGGACAGGGTGGGGGAGCAGTACTTC. Amino acids: CASSLDRVGEQYF.

A single count supports this clone. The chain recombines TRBV15 with TRBJ1-3; 7 bases are shared with TRBD1. The V and J ends lost 5 bases and 0 bases, in that order; junction bases with no gene match: 7. Germline values: CDR1 LNHNV, CDR2 YYDKDF (reference sequence). The CDR3 covers 16 residues. For the CDR3, the DNA is TGTGCCACCAGCTTACAGGGGATTCGCTCTGGAAACACCATATATTTT. Its translation is CATSLQGIRSGNTIYF. The full variable domain, rest sourced from reference TRBV15 and TRBJ1-3, is DAMVIQNPRYQVTQFGKPVTLSCSQTLNHNVMYWYQQKSSQAPKLLFHYYDKDFNNEADTPDNFQSRRPNTSFCFLDIRSPGLGDTAMYLCATSLQGIRSGNTIYFGEGSWLTVV.

The chain employs TRBV28 and TRBJ1-2; 9 bases are a match to TRBD1. The CDR3 is 16 amino acids. Germline CDR1 MDHEN, CDR2 SYDVKM. V lost 5 bases and J lost 1; bases outside the gene matches: 8. The CDR3 is CASSPPTGGGNYGYTF. Written as DNA, the CDR3 is TGTGCCAGCAGTCCGCCAACAGGGGGCGGTAACTATGGCTACACCTTC.

The table lists this clone with a count of one. This rearrangement joins TRBV28 to TRBJ1-2; tentatively, D is TRBD1 (6 bases). The CDR3 consists of 14 residues. The germline V gene has CDR1 MDHEN and CDR2 SYDVKM. The V end was cut by 2 bases, the J end by 4 bases, with 11 bases between. CDR3 DNA: TGTGCCAGCAGTTTAGGTGGACAGACCTATGGCTACACCTTC. Encoded protein: CASSLGGQTYGYTF.

The genes are TRBV4-3 and TRBJ1-6; D not resolved. Per the germline V gene, CDR1 is LGHNA and CDR2 is YSLEER. Trimming took 3 bases from V and 9 from J, leaving 18 bases between them. This CDR3 has 16 residues. For the CDR3, the DNA is TGCGCCAGCAGCCATGAGACCGGAGGAGACGGTTCACCCCTCCACTTT. This sequence encodes CASSHETGGDGSPLHF.

J is TRBJ1-5 and V is TRBV7-9, with D unclear. The germline CDR1 and CDR2 sequences are SEHNR and FQNEAQ (reference sequence). The CDR3 length is 14 residues. With 4 bases removed from V and 10 bases from J, the gap between germline ends came to 17 bases. The CDR3 nucleotides are TGTGCCAGCAGCTCGGGGTGGGCCATCGACCCCCAGCATTTT. Protein product: CASSSGWAIDPQHF.

The chain has TRBV6-5 and TRBJ1-4; D may be TRBD1 (5 bases). The CDR3 is 13 residues long. Trimming pared 4 bases from V and 7 bases from J, leaving 10 bases between. Germline lookup yields CDR1 MNHEY and CDR2 SVGAGI. Here the CDR3 DNA reads TGTGCCAGCAGTTCGGGACTGACTGAAAAACTGTTTTTT. Amino acid sequence: CASSSGLTEKLFF.

This clone was found once. CDR3: CASTPTGGTGNTIYF. The CDR3 DNA follows: TGTGCCAGCACCCCAACAGGGGGAACTGGAAACACCATATATTTT. The gene calls are TRBV3-1 (or the pseudogene TRBV3-2) and TRBJ1-3, with 8 bases lining up with TRBD1. Germline V lookup: CDR1 LGHDT, CDR2 YNNKEL (reference sequence). With 7 bases clipped from V and 2 bases from J, the junction kept 7 bases outside the gene matches. CDR3 size: 15 residues.

The V gene is TRBV11-2, the J gene TRBJ2-2, with 7 bases lining up with TRBD2. V lost 1 base, J lost 2 bases, and 4 bases stayed unmatched. This CDR3 has 16 residues. Germline V CDR1 and CDR2: SGHAT, FQNNGV. CDR3 protein: CASSLVGGGNTGELFF. CDR3 nucleotide sequence: TGTGCCAGCAGCTTAGTAGGCGGGGGAAACACCGGGGAGCTGTTTTTT. The complete variable domain, with remaining parts taken from reference TRBV11-2 and TRBJ2-2, reads EAGVAQSPRYKIIEKRQSVAFWCNPISGHATLYWYQQILGQGPKLLIQFQNNGVVDDSQLPKDRFSAERLKGVDSTLKIQPAKLEDSAVYLCASSLVGGGNTGELFFGEGSRLTVL.